Sequencing of this T cell receptor (beta chain) was carried out in a study of T cell repertoires in cytomegalovirus infection. On the study more broadly: The public TCR beta signatures pointed to both CMV infection and matching HLA type.

This clonotype was found a few times. Its antigen is not identified. MiXCR, run by TCRdb on the reads, gives a single entry per CDR3 protein. The top ten hold roughly 29% of the sample, which has 150,000 to 200,000 distinct CDR3 sequences, 28% seen once. V shed 2 bases and J shed 3 bases, with 9 bases lying between them. CDR1 is SGHVS and CDR2 is FQNEAQ in the germline V gene. This CDR3 has 14 amino acids. Study-wide points: The study identified carriers of CMV plus the relevant HLA from cumulative public TCR beta family frequency. In two of eight donors, the top clonotype was HLA-C-restricted CMV-specific.

The origin of this receptor is a human donor in good health (CMV status not recorded). Some clones in this sample may be carry-over from other donors' samples. The sample was PBMCs. The rearrangement joins TRBV7-8 to TRBJ2-3; weak D call: TRBD1 (6 bases). The CDR3 region is CASSLTGRTDTQYF. CDR3 bases: TGTGCCAGCAGCTTAACAGGGCGGACAGATACGCAGTATTTT.